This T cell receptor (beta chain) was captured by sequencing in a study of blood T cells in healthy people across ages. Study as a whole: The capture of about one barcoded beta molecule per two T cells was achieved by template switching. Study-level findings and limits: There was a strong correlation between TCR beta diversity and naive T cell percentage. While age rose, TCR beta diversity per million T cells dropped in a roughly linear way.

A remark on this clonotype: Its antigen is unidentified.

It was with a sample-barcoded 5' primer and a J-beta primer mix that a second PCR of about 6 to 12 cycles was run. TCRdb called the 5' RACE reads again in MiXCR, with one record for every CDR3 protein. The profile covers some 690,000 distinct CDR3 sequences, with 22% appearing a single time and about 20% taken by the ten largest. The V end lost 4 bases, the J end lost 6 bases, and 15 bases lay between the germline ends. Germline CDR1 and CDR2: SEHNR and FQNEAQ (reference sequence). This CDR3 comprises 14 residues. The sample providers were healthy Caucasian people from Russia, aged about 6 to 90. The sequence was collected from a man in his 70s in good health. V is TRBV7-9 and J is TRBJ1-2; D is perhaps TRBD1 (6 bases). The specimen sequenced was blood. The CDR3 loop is CASSSRTASNGYTF. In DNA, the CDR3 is TGTGCCAGCAGCTCCCGGACAGCATCCAATGGCTACACCTTC.